A selection of T cell receptor beta chains follows, all from one sample in a study of OX40 agonist ivuxolimab in advanced cancers. TCRdb's copy holds only in-frame clones and misses some; the assay was immunoSEQ multiplex PCR. The data show roughly 90,000 clones, about 90% seen once. Sequencing was performed on CD4+ or CD8+ T cells sorted from blood, taken in a trial of the OX40 agonist ivuxolimab. These receptors came from an adult with an advanced solid tumor such as melanoma, head and neck, liver or kidney cancer. Each CDR3 is given with its conserved first and last residue. The D gene is left open where the match is weak. Size tells how often a clone was seen (once, few, many) or the class of an expanded clone, and some rows leave it out.

-	TRBV5-6	TRBJ2-2	-	TGTGCCAGCACCTTAAACACCGGGGAGCTGTTTTTT	CASTLNTGELFF
-	TRBV27	TRBJ2-1	TRBD2	TGTGCCAGCAGTTTAGCTAGCGGCTACAATGAGCAGTTCTTC	CASSLASGYNEQFF
once	TRBV19	TRBJ1-1	TRBD1	TGTGCCAGTAGTGACGGGACAGGTATGAACACTGAAGCTTTCTTT	CASSDGTGMNTEAFF
-	TRBV5-1	TRBJ2-5	-	TGCGCCAGCAGCCCAAGGACTCAAGATATGGAGACCCAGTACTTC	CASSPRTQDMETQYF
-	TRBV11-1	TRBJ2-6	-	TGTGCCAGCAGCTTAGCCGTGTACCGGGGCTCTGGGGCCAACGTCCTGACTTTC	CASSLAVYRGSGANVLTF
-	TRBV21-1	TRBJ2-4	-	TGTGCCAGCAGCAAATGGTCGGGAATGGTATCAGGGCTAGCCAAAAACATTCAGTACTTC	CASSKWSGMVSGLAKNIQYF
-	TRBV29-1	TRBJ2-2	-	TGCAGCACCCTGAGTCAGGGACTCCAGAACACCGGGGAGCTGTTTTTT	CSTLSQGLQNTGELFF
-	TRBV4-2	TRBJ2-7	TRBD2	TGTGCCAGCAGCCCTCGACTAGCGGGAAAGCCCGAGCAGTACTTC	CASSPRLAGKPEQYF
-	TRBV7-8	TRBJ2-3	TRBD2	TGTGCCAGCAGCGTCGGTCGGGAGGGCCCTATCACAGATACGCAGTATTTT	CASSVGREGPITDTQYF
-	TRBV4-2	TRBJ2-7	TRBD2	TGTGCCAGCAGAGGACTAGCGGGAGGGCTCTACGAGCAGTACTTC	CASRGLAGGLYEQYF
-	TRBV7-8	TRBJ2-5	-	TGTGCCAGCAGATTCCGGGGCCTTAGTGTCGAAGAGACCCAGTACTTC	CASRFRGLSVEETQYF
-	TRBV23-1	TRBJ1-5	TRBD1	TGCGCCAGCAGTACTCCGGCGGGACAGGGCAATCAGCCCCAGCATTTT	CASSTPAGQGNQPQHF
-	TRBV5-1	TRBJ2-3	-	TGCGCCAGCAGCGGATCGGGGGACCACTCATATTTT	CASSGSGDHSYF
-	TRBV4-1	TRBJ2-7	TRBD2	TGCGCCAGCAGCCTACTAGCGGGTGAATTCTACGAGCAGTACTTC	CASSLLAGEFYEQYF
-	TRBV11-3	TRBJ2-2	TRBD2	TGTGCCAGCAGCTTGCGTAGCGGGAGATTAACCGGGGAGCTGTTTTTT	CASSLRSGRLTGELFF
-	TRBV5-1	TRBJ2-7	TRBD1	TGCGCCAGCAGGAATCGGACAGGGGGCCCCGACGAGCAGTACTTC	CASRNRTGGPDEQYF
-	TRBV28	TRBJ1-1	TRBD1	TGTGCCAGCAGTACCGGGACAGGTTCCGAAGCTTTCTTT	CASSTGTGSEAFF
-	TRBV27	TRBJ2-7	TRBD1	TGTGCCAGCAGTTCCGGACAGGGGGCCTACGAGCAGTACTTC	CASSSGQGAYEQYF
-	TRBV6-1	TRBJ2-3	-	TGTGCCAGCAGTGAGAGGTCAAGCACAGATACGCAGTATTTT	CASSERSSTDTQYF
-	TRBV14	TRBJ2-1	-	TGTGCCAGCAGCCCCCCCGGGACGATCTCCTACAATGAGCAGTTCTTC	CASSPPGTISYNEQFF
-	TRBV11-2	TRBJ2-6	TRBD2	TGTGCCAGCAGCTTAGATCTTGAGGGACTAGGATCTGGGGCCAACGTCCTGACTTTC	CASSLDLEGLGSGANVLTF
-	TRBV25-1	TRBJ2-1	-	TGTGCCAGCAGTGGAAGCGGGACAGTCAATGAGCAGTTCTTC	CASSGSGTVNEQFF
-	TRBV19	TRBJ1-1	TRBD1	TGTGCCAGTACCAAACAGGGGGCCGAGGAAGCTTTCTTT	CASTKQGAEEAFF
-	TRBV7-9	TRBJ2-4	-	TGTGCCAGCAGCTTCGATTGGCTAGCCAAAAACATTCAGTACTTC	CASSFDWLAKNIQYF
-	TRBV4-1	TRBJ1-1	TRBD1	TGCGCCAGCAGCCAGGCGACAGGGGTGGGAGGGGCTTTCTTT	CASSQATGVGGAFF
-	TRBV29-1	TRBJ2-5	-	TGCAGCGTTGAAGTTGGGGTGGGAGAGCAGTACTTC	CSVEVGVGEQYF
-	TRBV4-1	TRBJ1-1	-	TGCGCCAGCAGTCCGTCGGAAACTCAGGACACTGAAGCTTTCTTT	CASSPSETQDTEAFF
-	TRBV7-9	TRBJ2-3	-	TGTGCCAGCAGCTTATTGTTGGCGTCCTACTCGGATACGCAGTATTTT	CASSLLLASYSDTQYF
-	TRBV19	TRBJ2-5	-	TGTGCCAGTAGTATAGGGTTGGATCAATTCCAAGAGACCCAGTACTTC	CASSIGLDQFQETQYF
-	TRBV27	TRBJ2-3	TRBD2	TGTGCCAGTAGACCGGGACTAGCGGGAGGGCCCGCCACAGATACGCAGTATTTT	CASRPGLAGGPATDTQYF
-	TRBV29-1	TRBJ2-6	-	TGCAGCGTTGAAGATGGTCGGGGGGCACAACGGGACCTGACTTTC	CSVEDGRGAQRDLTF
-	TRBV7-9	TRBJ1-2	-	TGTGCCAGCAGCCAACAGGGAACCCGAAGTAACTATGGCTACACCTTC	CASSQQGTRSNYGYTF
-	TRBV29-1	TRBJ1-3	-	TGCAGCGTCTGGGCCGACCTGGGAAACACCATATATTTT	CSVWADLGNTIYF
-	TRBV20-1	TRBJ2-5	-	TGCAGTGCTTGGGGAGGCGAGACCCAGTACTTC	CSAWGGETQYF
-	TRBV9	TRBJ2-3	-	TGTGCCAGCAGCGTAGGCACGGACTTTTCATGGGATACGCAGTATTTT	CASSVGTDFSWDTQYF
once	TRBV7-4	TRBJ1-1	-	TGTGCCAGCACATACGTAGGATTGGCGAACACTGAAGCTTTCTTT	CASTYVGLANTEAFF
-	TRBV7-2	TRBJ2-7	-	TGTGCCAGCAGCTTAGGGGTCGAGCAGTACTTC	CASSLGVEQYF
-	TRBV13	TRBJ2-1	-	TGTGCCAGCAGCTTAGGCGAGCGGACAGCCTACAATGAGCAGTTCTTC	CASSLGERTAYNEQFF
-	TRBV19	TRBJ2-7	-	TGTGCCAGTAGTGTGTCCGAACAGAGCTACGAGCAGTACTTC	CASSVSEQSYEQYF